The source of this T cell receptor beta chain is a study of human T cells and chemical hapten exposure. Broader study findings: Expanded TCRs showed more large CDR3 clusters than pre-sensitization or healthy control sets.

CDR3 length: 15 amino acids. Looked up from germline, CDR1 is SGHRS and CDR2 is YFSETQ. Trimming at V came to 2 bases and at J to 3 bases, leaving 5 bases not matched to a gene. Time point: pre-sensitization, week 0. As for treatment: therapeutic diphenylcyclopropenone sensitization with weekly scalp DPC. TCRdb re-called the RACE reads with MiXCR, one entry per CDR3 protein. The sample holds about 80,000 distinct CDR3 sequences, 14% seen once. This clonotype was seen only a few times. Its specificity is unknown. The chain carries TRBV5-1 and TRBJ2-3, with TRBD2 matching over 8 bases. This TCR was recovered from a woman between 50 and 59 years old with alopecia areata. Some clones in this sample may be carry-over from other donors' samples. The sequences come from whole blood, collected in connection with sensitization to the hapten diphenylcyclopropenone (DPC). DNA for the CDR3: TGCGCCAGCAGCTTAACGGCTAGCGGGACAGATACGCAGTATTTT. Encoded protein: CASSLTASGTDTQYF. Complete variable domain (other parts from reference TRBV5-1 and TRBJ2-3): KAGVTQTPRYLIKTRGQQVTLSCSPISGHRSVSWYQQTPGQGLQFLFEYFSETQRNKGNFPGRFSGRQFSNSRSEMNVSTLELGDSALYLCASSLTASGTDTQYFGPGTRLTVL.